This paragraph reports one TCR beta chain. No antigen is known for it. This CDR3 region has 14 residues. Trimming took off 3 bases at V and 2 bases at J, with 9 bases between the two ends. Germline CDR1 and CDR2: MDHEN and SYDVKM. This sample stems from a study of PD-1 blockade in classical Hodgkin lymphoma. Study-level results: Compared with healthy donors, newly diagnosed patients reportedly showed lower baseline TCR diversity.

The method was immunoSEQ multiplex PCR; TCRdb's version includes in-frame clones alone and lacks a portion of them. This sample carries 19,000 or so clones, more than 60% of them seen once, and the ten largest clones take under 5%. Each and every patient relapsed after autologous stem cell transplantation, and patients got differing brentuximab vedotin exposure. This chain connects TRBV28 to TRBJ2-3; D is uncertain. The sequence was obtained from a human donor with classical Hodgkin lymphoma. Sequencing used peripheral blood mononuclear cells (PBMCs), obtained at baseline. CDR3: CASSFLATTDTQYF. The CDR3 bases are TGTGCCAGCAGTTTCCTGGCTACCACAGATACGCAGTATTTT.